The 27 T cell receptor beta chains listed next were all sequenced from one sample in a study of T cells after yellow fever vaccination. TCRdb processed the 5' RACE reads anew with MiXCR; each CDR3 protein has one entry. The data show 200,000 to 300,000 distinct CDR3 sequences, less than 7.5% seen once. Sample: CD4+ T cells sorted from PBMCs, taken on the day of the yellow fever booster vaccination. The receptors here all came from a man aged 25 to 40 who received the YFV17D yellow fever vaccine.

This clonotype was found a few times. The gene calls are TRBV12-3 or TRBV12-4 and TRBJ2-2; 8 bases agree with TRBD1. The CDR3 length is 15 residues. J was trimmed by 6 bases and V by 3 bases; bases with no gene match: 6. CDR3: CASSFQGAIPGELFF. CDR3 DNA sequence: TGTGCCAGCAGTTTTCAGGGGGCTATACCCGGGGAGCTGTTTTTT.

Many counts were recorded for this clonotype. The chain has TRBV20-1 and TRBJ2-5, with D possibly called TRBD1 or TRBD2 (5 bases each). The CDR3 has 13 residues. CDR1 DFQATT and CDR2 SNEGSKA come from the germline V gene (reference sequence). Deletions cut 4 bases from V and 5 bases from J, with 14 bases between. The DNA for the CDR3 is TGCAGTGCTATTGGGGGATCCGCGGAGACCCAGTACTTC. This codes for CSAIGGSAETQYF.

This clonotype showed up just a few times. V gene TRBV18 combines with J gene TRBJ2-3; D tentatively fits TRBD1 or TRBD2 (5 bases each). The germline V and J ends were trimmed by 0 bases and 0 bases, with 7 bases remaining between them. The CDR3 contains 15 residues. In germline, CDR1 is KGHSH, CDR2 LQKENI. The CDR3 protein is CASSPPWGSTDTQYF. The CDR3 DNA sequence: TGTGCCAGCTCACCACCGTGGGGGAGCACAGATACGCAGTATTTT.

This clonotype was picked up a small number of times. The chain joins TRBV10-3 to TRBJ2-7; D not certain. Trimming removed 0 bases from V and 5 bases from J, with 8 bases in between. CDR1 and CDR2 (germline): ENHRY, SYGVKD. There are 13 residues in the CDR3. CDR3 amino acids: CAISESTVNEQYF. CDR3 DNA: TGTGCCATCAGTGAGTCGACGGTTAACGAGCAGTACTTC.

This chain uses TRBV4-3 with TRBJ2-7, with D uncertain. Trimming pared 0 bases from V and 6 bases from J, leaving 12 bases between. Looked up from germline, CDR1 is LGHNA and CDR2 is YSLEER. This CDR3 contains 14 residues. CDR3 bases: TGCGCCAGCAGCCAAGATCCTTCGGGCCGCGAGCAGTACTTC. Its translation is CASSQDPSGREQYF.

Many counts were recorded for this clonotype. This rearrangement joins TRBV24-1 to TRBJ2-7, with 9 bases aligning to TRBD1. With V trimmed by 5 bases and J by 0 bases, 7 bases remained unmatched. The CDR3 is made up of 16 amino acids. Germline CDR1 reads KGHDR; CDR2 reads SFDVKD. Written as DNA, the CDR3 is TGTGCCACCAGTGGTACCGGGACAGGGAGCTCCTACGAGCAGTACTTC. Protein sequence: CATSGTGTGSSYEQYF.

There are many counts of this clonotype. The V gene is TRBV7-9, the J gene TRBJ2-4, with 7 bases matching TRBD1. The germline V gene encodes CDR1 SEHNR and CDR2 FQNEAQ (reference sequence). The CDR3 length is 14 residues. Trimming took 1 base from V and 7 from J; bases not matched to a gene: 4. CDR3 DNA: TGTGCCAGCAGCTTAGGAGGACAGGCTAACATTCAGTACTTC. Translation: CASSLGGQANIQYF.

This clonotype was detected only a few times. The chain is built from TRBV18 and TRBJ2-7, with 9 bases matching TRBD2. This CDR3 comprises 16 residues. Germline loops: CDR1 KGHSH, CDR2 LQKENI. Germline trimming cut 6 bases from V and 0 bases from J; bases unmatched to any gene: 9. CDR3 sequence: CASSPVAAGGSYEQYF. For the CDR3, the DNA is TGTGCCAGCTCCCCGGTGGCAGCGGGAGGCTCCTACGAGCAGTACTTC.

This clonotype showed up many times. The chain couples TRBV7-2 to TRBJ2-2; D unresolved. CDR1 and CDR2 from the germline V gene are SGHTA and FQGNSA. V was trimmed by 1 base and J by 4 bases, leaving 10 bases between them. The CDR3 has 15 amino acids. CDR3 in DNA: TGTGCCAGCAGCTTAGTCCGACATCCCACCGGGGAGCTGTTTTTT. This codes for CASSLVRHPTGELFF.

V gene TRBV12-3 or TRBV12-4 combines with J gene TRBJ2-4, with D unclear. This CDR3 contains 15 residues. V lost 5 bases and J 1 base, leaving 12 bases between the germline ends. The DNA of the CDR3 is TGTGCCAGCAGTCTTTCGCGGCCGGCCAAAAACATTCAGTACTTC. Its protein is CASSLSRPAKNIQYF.

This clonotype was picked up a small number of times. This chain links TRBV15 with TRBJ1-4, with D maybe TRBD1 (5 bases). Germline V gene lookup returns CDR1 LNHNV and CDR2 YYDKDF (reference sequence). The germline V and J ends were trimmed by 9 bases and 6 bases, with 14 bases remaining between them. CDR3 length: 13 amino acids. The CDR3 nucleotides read TGTGCCACTAGAGGGGACGTGGATGAAAAACTGTTTTTT. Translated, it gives CATRGDVDEKLFF.

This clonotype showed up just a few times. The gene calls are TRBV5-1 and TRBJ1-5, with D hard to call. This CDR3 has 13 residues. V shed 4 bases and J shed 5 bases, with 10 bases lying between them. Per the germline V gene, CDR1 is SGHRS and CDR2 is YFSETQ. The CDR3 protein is CASSPEGYQPQHF. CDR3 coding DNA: TGCGCCAGCAGCCCGGAGGGATATCAGCCCCAGCATTTT.

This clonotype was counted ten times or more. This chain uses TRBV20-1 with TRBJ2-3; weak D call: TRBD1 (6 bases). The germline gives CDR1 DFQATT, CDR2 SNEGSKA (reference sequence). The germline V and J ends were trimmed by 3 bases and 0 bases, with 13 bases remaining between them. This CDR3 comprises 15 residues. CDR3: CSASSGTPSTDTQYF. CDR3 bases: TGCAGTGCTAGCTCCGGGACACCGAGCACAGATACGCAGTATTTT.

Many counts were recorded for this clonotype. CDR3 nucleotides: TGCGCCAGCAGCTTAACAGGTGACCTATCGCACGAGCAGTACTTC. As protein: CASSLTGDLSHEQYF. The V gene is TRBV5-1, the J gene TRBJ2-7, with TRBD1 as a possible D gene (5 bases). Germline V lookup: CDR1 SGHRS, CDR2 YFSETQ. The ends were cut back, 2 bases at V and 5 bases at J, with 17 bases in the middle. This CDR3 contains 15 residues.

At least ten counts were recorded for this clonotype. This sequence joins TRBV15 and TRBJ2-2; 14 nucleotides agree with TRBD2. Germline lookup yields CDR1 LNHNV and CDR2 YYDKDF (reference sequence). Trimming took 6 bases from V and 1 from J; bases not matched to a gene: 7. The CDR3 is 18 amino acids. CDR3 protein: CATRAGTSGRVNTGELFF. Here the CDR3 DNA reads TGTGCCACCAGAGCCGGGACTAGCGGGAGAGTGAACACCGGGGAGCTGTTTTTT.

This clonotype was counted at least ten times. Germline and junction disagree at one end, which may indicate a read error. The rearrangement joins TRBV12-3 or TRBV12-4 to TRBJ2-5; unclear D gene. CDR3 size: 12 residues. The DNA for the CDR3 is TGTGCCAGCAGCTTAGGTGTGGAGACCCAGTACTTC. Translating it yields CASSLGVETQYF.

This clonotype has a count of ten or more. The CDR3 DNA follows: TGCGCCAGCAGCCGGGAGGATCGGGAACGGTTCTTC. Its protein product is CASSREDRERFF. This rearrangement joins TRBV5-1 to TRBJ2-1; TRBD2 matches 7 bases. V lost 4 bases to trimming and J lost 15 bases; unmatched junction nucleotides: 10. Germline CDR1 SGHRS, CDR2 YFSETQ. The CDR3 is 12 residues long.

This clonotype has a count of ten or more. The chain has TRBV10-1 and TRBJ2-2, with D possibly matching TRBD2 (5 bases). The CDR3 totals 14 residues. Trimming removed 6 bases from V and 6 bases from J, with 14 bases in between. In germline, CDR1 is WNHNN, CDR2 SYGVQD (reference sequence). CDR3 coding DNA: TGCGCCAGCAGGGGAGAGGGAACGGCCGGGGAGCTGTTTTTT. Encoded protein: CASRGEGTAGELFF.

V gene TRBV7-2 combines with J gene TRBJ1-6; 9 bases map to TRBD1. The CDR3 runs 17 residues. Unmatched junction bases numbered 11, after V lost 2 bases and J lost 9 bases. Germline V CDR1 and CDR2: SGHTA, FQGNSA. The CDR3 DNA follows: TGTGCCAGCAGCTTAAGAGCCGCGACAGGGGGTGGTTCACCCCTCCACTTT. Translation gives CASSLRAATGGGSPLHF.

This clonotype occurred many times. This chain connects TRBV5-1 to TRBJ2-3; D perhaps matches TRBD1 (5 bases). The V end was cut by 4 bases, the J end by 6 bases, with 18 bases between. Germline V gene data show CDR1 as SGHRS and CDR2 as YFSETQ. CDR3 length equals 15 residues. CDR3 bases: TGCGCCAGCAGCGTGGGAACCCCTCAGGGTGATACGCAGTATTTT. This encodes CASSVGTPQGDTQYF.

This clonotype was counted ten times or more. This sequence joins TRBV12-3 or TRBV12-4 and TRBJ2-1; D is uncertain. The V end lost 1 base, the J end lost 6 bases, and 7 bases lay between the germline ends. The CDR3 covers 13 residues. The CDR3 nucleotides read TGTGCCAGCAGTTTAGGGGCCACCAATGAGCAGTTCTTC. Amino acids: CASSLGATNEQFF.

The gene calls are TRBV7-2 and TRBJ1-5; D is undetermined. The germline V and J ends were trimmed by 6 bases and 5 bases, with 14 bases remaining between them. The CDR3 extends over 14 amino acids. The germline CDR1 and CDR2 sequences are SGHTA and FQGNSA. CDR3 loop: CASRLSVGDQPQHF. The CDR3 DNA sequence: TGTGCCAGCAGATTAAGTGTCGGGGATCAGCCCCAGCATTTT.

DNA for the CDR3: TGTGCCGTTGGTAGGAGCAATGAGCAGTTCTTC. This gives the protein CAVGRSNEQFF. This chain joins TRBV11-2 and TRBJ2-1; D gene ambiguous. The CDR3 has 11 residues. Deletions cut 11 bases from V and 6 bases from J, with 11 bases between. Looked up from germline, CDR1 is SGHAT and CDR2 is FQNNGV. Using reference TRBV11-2 and TRBJ2-1 for the parts outside the CDR3, the full variable domain is EAGVAQSPRYKIIEKRQSVAFWCNPISGHATLYWYQQILGQGPKLLIQFQNNGVVDDSQLPKDRFSAERLKGVDSTLKIQPAKLEDSAVYLCAVGRSNEQFFGPGTRLTVL.

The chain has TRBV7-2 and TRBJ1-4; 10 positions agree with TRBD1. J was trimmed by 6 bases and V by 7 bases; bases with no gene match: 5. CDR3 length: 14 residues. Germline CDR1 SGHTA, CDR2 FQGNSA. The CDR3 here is CASNPGQGYEKLFF. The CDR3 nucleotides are TGTGCCAGCAATCCGGGACAGGGGTATGAAAAACTGTTTTTT.

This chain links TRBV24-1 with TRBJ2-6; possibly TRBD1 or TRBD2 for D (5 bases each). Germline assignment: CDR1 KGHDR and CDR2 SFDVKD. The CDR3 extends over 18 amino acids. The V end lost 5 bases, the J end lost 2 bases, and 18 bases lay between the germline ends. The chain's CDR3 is CATSGGVGWDPGANVLTF. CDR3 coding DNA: TGTGCCACCAGTGGAGGGGTAGGTTGGGACCCTGGGGCCAACGTCCTGACTTTC.

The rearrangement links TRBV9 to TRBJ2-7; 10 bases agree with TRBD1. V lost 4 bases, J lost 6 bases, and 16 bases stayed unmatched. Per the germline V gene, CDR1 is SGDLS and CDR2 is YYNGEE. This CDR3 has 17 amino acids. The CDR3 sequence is CASSPQPPTGGLGEQYF. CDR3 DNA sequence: TGTGCCAGCAGCCCCCAGCCCCCGACAGGGGGCTTGGGCGAGCAGTACTTC.

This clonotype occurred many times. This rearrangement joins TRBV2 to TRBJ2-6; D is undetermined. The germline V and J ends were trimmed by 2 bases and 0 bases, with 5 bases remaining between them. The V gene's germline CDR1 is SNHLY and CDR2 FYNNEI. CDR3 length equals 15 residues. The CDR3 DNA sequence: TGTGCCAGCAGTGAACCGGGCTCTGGGGCCAACGTCCTGACTTTC. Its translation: CASSEPGSGANVLTF.